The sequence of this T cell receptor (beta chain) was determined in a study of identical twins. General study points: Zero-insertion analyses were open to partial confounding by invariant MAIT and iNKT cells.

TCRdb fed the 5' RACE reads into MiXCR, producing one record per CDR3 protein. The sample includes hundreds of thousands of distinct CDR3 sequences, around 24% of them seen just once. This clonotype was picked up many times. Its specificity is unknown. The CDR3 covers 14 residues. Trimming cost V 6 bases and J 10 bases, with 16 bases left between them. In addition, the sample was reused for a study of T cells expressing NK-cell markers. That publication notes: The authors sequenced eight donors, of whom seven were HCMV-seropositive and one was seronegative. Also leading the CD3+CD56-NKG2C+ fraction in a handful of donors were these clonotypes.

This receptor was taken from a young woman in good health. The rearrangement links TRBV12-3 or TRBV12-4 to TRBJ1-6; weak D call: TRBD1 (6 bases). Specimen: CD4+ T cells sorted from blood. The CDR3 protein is CASSLDSWGSPLHF. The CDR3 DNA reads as TGTGCCAGCAGCCTGGACAGCTGGGGCTCACCCCTCCACTTT.